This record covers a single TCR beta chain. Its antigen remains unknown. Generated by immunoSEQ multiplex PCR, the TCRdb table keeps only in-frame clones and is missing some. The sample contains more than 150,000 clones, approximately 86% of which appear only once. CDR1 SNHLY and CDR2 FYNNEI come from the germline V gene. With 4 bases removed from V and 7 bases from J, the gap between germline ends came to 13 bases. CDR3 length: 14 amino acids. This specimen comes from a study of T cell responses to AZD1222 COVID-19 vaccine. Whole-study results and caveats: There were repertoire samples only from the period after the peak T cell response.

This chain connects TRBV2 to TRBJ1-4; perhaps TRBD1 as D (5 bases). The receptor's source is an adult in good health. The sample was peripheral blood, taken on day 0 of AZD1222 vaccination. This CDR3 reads CASSVGAGLEKLFF. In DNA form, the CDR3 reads TGTGCCAGCAGTGTCGGCGCAGGGCTTGAAAAACTGTTTTTT.